This T cell receptor (beta chain) was retrieved from a study of cytomegalovirus exposure and HLA in healthy donors. Study details: Of the donors genotyped, a few hundred in all, 75% to 85% fell in the Caucasian-associated ancestry cluster.

Findings of the study overall: Later analysis identified 15,000 to 20,000 TCR beta sequences associated with HLA alleles, using a false discovery rate threshold of 0.05.

Primers: 60 Vbeta forward and 13 Jbeta reverse. Only in-frame clones appear in the TCRdb table, and some are missing; sequencing was by immunoSEQ multiplex PCR. The sample consists of some 160,000 clones, around 81% of them appearing once. Note on this clone: No antigen is known for it.

The specimen sequenced was PBMCs. The clonotype originates from a man in his forties in good health and CMV-seronegative.

In DNA, the CDR3 is TGTGCCAGCATTAGCAATTTGGCTGGAAACACCATATATTTT. Translated: CASISNLAGNTIYF. The chain combines TRBV6-6 with TRBJ1-3; D is undetermined. The V gene lost 7 bases and the J gene lost 2 bases, with 12 bases spanning the gap. Germline loops: CDR1 MNHNY, CDR2 SVGAGI (reference sequence). CDR3 size: 14 residues.